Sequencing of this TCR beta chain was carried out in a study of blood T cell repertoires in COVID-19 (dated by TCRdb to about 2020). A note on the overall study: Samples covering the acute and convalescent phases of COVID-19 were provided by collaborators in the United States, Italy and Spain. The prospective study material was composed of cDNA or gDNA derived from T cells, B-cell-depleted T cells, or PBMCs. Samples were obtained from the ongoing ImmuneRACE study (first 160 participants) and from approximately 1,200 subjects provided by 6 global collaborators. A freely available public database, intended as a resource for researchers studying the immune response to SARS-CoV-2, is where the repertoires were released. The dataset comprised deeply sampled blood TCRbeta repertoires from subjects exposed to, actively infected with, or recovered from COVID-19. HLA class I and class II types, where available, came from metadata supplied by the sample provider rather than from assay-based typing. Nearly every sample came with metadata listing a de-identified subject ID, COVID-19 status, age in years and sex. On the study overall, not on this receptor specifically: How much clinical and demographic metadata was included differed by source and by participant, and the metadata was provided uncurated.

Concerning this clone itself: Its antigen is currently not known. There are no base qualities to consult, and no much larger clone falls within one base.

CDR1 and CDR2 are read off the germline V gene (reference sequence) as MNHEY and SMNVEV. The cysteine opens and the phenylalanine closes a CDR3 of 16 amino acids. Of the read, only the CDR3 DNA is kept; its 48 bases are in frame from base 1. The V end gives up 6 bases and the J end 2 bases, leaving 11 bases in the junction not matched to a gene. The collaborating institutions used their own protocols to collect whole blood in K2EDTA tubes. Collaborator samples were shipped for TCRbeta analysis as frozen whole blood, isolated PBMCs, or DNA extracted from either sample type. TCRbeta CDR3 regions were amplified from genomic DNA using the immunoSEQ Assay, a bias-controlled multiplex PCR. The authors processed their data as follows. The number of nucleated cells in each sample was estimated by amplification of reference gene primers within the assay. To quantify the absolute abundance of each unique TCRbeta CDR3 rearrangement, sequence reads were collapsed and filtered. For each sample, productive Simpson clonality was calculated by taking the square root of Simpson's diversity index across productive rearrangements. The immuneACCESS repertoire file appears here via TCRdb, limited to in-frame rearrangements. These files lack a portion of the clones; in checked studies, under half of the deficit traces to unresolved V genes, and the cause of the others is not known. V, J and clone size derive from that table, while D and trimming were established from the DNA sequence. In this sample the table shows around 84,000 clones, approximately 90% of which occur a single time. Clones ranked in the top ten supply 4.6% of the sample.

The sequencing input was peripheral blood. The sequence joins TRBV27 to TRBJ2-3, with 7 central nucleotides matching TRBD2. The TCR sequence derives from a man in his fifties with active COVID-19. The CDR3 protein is CASSSSIAGLTDTQYF. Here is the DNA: TGTGCCAGCAGCTCCTCTATAGCGGGCCTCACAGATACGCAGTATTTT.